This T cell receptor beta chain was identified in a study of response to subunit inactivated influenza vaccine. Study findings and constraints: Authors proposed each seasonal influenza vaccination draws in few new T cells.

Comments on this clonotype: As yet, its antigen is unknown.

The CDR3 contains 13 residues. V was clipped by 3 bases and J by 9 bases, with 12 bases between them. Germline V gene lookup returns CDR1 SGHAT and CDR2 FQNNGV. MiXCR, run by TCRdb on the RT-PCR reads, gives a single entry per CDR3 protein. The data show 540,000 or so distinct CDR3 sequences, with approximately 12% seen just once and about 12% held by the top ten. The source is a man aged 45-65 years who received an inactivated influenza vaccine. The chain uses TRBV11-2 and TRBJ2-1; D gene uncertain. The sequenced sample was PBMCs from blood, obtained roughly 45 days after vaccination. The CDR3 bases are TGTGCCAGCAGCTTTATGGGCTATCTTGAGCAGTTCTTC. Translating it yields CASSFMGYLEQFF. Based on the CDR3 plus reference TRBV11-2 and TRBJ2-1, the full variable domain is EAGVAQSPRYKIIEKRQSVAFWCNPISGHATLYWYQQILGQGPKLLIQFQNNGVVDDSQLPKDRFSAERLKGVDSTLKIQPAKLEDSAVYLCASSFMGYLEQFFGPGTRLTVL.